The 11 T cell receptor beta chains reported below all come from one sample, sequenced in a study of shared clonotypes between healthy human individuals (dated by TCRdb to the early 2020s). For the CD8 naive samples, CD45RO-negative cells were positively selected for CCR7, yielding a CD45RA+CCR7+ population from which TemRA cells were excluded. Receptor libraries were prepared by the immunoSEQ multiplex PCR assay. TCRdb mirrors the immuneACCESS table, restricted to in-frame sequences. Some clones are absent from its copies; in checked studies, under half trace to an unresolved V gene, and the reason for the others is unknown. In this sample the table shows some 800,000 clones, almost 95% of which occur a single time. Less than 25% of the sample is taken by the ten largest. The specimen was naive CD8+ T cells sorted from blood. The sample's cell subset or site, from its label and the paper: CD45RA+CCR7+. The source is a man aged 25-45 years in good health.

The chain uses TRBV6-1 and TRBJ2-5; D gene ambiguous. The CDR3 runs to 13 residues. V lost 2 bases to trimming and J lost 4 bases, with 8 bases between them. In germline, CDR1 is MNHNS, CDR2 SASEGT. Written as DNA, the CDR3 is TGTGCCAGCAGTGAATTTCTAGGAGAGACCCAGTACTTC. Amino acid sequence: CASSEFLGETQYF.

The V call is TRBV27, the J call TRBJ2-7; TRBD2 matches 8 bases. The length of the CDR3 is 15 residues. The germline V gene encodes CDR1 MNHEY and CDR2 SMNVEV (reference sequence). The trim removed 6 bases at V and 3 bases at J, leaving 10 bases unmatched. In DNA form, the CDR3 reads TGTGCCAGCAGCCCCATCGGGGGGGCAAGCTACGAGCAGTACTTC. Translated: CASSPIGGASYEQYF.

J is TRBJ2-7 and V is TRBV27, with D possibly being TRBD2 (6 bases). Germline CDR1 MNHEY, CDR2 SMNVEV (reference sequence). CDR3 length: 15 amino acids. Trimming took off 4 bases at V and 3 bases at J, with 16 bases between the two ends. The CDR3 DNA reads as TGTGCCAGCAGTTCTCTGACGGGGAGGTTCTACGAGCAGTACTTC. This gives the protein CASSSLTGRFYEQYF.

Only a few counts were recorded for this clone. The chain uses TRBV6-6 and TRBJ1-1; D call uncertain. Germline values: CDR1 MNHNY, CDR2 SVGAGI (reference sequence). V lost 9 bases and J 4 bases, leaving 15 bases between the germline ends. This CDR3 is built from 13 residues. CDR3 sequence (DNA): TGTGCCAGTTACCATCTTGGGGTCACTGAAGCTTTCTTT. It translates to CASYHLGVTEAFF.

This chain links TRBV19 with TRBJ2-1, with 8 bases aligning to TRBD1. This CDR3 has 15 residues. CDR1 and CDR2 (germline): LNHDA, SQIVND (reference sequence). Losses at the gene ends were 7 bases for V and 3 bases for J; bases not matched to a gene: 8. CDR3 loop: CASKVGQEYYNEQFF. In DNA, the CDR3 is TGTGCCAGTAAAGTGGGACAGGAATACTACAATGAGCAGTTCTTC.

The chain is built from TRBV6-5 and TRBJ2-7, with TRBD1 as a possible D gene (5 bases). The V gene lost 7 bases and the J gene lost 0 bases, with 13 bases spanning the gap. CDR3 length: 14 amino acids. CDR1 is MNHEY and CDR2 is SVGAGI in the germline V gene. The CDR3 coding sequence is TGTGCCAGCAACCCAGGGTTGCACTCCTACGAGCAGTACTTC. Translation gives CASNPGLHSYEQYF.

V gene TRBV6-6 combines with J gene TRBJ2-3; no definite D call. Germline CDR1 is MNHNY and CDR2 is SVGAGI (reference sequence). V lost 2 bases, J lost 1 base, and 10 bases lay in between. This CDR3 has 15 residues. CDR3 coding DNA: TGTGCCAGCAGTTACGGCGTTTCCCGCACAGATACGCAGTATTTT. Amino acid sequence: CASSYGVSRTDTQYF.

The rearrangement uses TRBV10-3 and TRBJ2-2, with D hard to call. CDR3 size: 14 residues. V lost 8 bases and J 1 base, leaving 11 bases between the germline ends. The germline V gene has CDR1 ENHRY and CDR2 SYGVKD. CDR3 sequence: CAISGAENTGELFF. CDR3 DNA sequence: TGTGCCATCTCCGGAGCAGAGAACACCGGGGAGCTGTTTTTT.

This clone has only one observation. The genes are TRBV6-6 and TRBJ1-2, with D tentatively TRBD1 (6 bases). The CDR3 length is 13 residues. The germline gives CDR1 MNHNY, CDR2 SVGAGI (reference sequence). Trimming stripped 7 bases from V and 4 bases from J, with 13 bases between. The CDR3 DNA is TGTGCCAGCACCCCCGACAGGACCTATGGCTACACCTTC. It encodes CASTPDRTYGYTF.

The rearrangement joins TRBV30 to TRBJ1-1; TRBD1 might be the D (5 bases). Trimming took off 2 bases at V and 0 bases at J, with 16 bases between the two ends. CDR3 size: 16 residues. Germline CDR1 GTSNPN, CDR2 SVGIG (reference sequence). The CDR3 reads CAWSSAGRGMNTEAFF. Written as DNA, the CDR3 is TGTGCCTGGAGTTCTGCAGGTAGGGGCATGAACACTGAAGCTTTCTTT. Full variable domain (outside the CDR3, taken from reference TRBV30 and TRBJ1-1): SQTIHQWPATLVQPVGSPLSLECTVEGTSNPNLYWYRQAAGRGLQLLFYSVGIGQISSEVPQNLSASRPQDRQFILSSKKLLLSDSGFYLCAWSSAGRGMNTEAFFGQGTRLTVV.

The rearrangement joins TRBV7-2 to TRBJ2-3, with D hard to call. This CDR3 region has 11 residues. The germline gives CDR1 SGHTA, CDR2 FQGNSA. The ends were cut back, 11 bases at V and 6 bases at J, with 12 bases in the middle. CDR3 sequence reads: CAASRTDTQYF. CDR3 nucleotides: TGTGCCGCCTCTAGGACGGATACGCAGTATTTT.